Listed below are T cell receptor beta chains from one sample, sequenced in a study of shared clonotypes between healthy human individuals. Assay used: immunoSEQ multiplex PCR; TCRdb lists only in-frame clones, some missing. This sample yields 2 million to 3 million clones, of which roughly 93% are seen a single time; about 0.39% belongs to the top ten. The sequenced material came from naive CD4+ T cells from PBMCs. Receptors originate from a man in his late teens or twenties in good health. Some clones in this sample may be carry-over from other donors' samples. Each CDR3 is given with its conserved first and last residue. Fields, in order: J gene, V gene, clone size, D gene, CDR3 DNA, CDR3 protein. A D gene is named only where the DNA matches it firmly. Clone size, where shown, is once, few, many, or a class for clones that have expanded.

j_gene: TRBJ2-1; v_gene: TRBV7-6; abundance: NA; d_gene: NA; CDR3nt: TGTGCCAGCAGCTTTACCCCGTCGGCGGACGATGAGCAGTTCTTC; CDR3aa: CASSFTPSADDEQFF
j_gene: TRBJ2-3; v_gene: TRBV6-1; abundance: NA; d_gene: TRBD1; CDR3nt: TGTGCCAGCAGTGAATCGACCATGACAGGGGGTAGCACAGATACGCAGTATTTT; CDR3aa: CASSESTMTGGSTDTQYF
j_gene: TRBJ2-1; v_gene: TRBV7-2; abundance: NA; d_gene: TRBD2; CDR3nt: TGTGCCAGCAGCTCTAGCGGCCGTGGGGATGAGCAGTTCTTC; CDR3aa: CASSSSGRGDEQFF
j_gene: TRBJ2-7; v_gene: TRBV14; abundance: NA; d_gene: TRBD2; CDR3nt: TGTGCCAGCAGCCAAGGACTAGCGGGAGGTTTGGCGTACTTC; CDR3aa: CASSQGLAGGLAYF
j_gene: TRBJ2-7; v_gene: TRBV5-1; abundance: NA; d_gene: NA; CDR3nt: TGCGCCAGCAGCTTGCCCCCACTGACGGTGGCCTACGAGCAGTACTTC; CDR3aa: CASSLPPLTVAYEQYF
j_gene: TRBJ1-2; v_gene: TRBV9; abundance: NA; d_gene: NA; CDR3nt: TGTGCCAGCAGCGCCGATGGGGGATCAAGTGAGGCTGGCTACACCTTC; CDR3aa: CASSADGGSSEAGYTF
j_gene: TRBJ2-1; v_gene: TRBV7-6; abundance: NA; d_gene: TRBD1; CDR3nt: TGTGCCAGCAGCTTAGTTTCTTGGACAGGTTCCAATGAGCAGTTCTTC; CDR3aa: CASSLVSWTGSNEQFF
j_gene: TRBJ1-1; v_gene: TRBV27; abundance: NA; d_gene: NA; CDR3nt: TGTGCCAGCAGTCCCCGCGGGGGTGTTGAAGCTTTCTTT; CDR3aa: CASSPRGGVEAFF
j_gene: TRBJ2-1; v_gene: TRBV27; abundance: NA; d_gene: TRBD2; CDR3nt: TGTGCCAGCAGTTTGGCCCAAGCGGGAGGGAAGTCCTACAATGAGCAGTTCTTC; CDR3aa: CASSLAQAGGKSYNEQFF
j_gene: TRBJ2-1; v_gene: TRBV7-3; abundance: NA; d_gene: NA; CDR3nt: TGTGCCAGCAGCTTAAGTTCGCAGGGGAACAATGAGCAGTTCTTC; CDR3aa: CASSLSSQGNNEQFF
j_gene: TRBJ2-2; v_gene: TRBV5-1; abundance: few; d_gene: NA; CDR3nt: TGCGCCAGCAGCTTAGATACTAGCCCCGGGGAGCTGTTTTTT; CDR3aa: CASSLDTSPGELFF
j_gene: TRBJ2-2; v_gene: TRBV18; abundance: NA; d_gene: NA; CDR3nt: TGTGCCAGCTCACACCCCCGGGACGCAACCGGGGAGCTGTTTTTT; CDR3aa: CASSHPRDATGELFF
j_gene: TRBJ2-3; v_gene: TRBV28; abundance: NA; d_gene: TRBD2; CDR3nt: TGTGCCAGCAGTACCGTTGCGGGAGGGAAAGGACTTGGCACAGATACGCAGTATTTT; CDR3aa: CASSTVAGGKGLGTDTQYF
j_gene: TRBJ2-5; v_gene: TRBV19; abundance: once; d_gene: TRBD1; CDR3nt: TGTGCCAGTAGTGCGGACAGGGGGAGTACCACCCAGTACTTC; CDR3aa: CASSADRGSTTQYF
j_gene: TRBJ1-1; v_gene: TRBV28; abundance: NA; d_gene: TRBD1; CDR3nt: TGTGCCAGCAGACGACAGGGGGGCACTGAAGCTTTCTTT; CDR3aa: CASRRQGGTEAFF
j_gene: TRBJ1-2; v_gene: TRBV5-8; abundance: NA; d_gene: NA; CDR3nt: TGTGCCAGCAGCTTGGCCGGGGGAGGAGTTAACTATGGCTACACCTTC; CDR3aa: CASSLAGGGVNYGYTF
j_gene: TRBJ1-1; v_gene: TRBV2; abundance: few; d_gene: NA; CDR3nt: TGTGCCAGCAGTTACGCTGGCTCCATGAACACTGAAGCTTTCTTT; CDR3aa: CASSYAGSMNTEAFF
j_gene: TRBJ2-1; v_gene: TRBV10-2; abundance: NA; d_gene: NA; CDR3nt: TGCGCCAGCACTATCGATGGAACCTACAATGAGCAGTTCTTC; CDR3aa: CASTIDGTYNEQFF
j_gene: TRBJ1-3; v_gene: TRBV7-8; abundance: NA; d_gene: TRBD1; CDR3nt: TGTGCCAGCAGCCCGAACAGGGGGCGATACATCCCTGGAAACACCATATATTTT; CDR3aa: CASSPNRGRYIPGNTIYF
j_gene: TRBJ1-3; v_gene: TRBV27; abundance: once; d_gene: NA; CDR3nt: TGTGCCAGCAGTGAGACGGGACGTACCAGCTCTGGAAACACCATATATTTT; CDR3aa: CASSETGRTSSGNTIYF
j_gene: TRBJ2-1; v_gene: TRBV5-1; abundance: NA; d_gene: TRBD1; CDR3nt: TGCGCCAGCAGCATATACCTGGGACAGCACCAATACAATGAGCAGTTCTTC; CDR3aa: CASSIYLGQHQYNEQFF
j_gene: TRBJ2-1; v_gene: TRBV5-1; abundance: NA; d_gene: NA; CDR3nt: TGCGCCAGCAGCGTAACAGGTTACAATGAGCAGTTCTTC; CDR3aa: CASSVTGYNEQFF
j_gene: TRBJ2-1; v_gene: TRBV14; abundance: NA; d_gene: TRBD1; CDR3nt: TGTGCCAGCAGCCCCTGGACAGGGTCCTACAATGAGCAGTTCTTC; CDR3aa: CASSPWTGSYNEQFF
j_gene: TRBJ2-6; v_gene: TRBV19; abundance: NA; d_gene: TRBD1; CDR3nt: TGTGCCAGTAGGGCCCTCGGACAGGGGCTTCCTGGGGCCAACGTCCTGACTTTC; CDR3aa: CASRALGQGLPGANVLTF
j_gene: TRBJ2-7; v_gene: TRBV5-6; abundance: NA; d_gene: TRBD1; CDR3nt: TGTGCCAGCAGCCCAATAGGGACAGGGGGCTCCTACGAGCAGTACTTC; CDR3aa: CASSPIGTGGSYEQYF
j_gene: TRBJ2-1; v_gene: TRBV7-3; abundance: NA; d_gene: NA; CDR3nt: TGTGCCAGCAGCTTTATTATAGATGTTAACAATGAGCAGTTCTTC; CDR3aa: CASSFIIDVNNEQFF
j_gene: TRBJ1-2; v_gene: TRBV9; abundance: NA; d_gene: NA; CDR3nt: TGTGCCAGCAGCGCGAATCCCGGAGGGAGGGGCGCTGGCTATGGCTACACCTTC; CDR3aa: CASSANPGGRGAGYGYTF
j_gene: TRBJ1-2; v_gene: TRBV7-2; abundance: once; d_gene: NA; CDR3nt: TGTGCCAGCAGCTTAGTCTCTTATGGCTACACCTTC; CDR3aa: CASSLVSYGYTF
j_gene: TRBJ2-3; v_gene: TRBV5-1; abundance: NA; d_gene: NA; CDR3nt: TGCGCCAGCAGCTCTACGCCCACAGATACGCAGTATTTT; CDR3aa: CASSSTPTDTQYF
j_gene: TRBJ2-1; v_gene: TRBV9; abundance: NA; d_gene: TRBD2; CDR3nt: TGTGCCAGCAGCGTAGATCGCGGGAGTTACTATGAGCAGTTCTTC; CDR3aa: CASSVDRGSYYEQFF
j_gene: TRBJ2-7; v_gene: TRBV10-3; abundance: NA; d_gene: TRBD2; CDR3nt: TGTGCCATCAGTGAGGAAAGCGGGAGCTCCTACGAGCAGTACTTC; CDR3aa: CAISEESGSSYEQYF
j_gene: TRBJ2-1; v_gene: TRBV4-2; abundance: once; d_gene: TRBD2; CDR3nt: TGTGCCAGCAGTTCAAATCCGGGACTCGCGGGGGGGGAGCAGTTCTTC; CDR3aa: CASSSNPGLAGGEQFF
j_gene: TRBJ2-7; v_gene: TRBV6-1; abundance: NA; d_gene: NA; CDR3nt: TGTGCCAGCACAGTTGGGGTCAAGGGCTCCGAGCAGTACTTC; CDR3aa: CASTVGVKGSEQYF
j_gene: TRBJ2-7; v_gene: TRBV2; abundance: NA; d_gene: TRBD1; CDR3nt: TGTGCCAGCAGTTCCGGGACAGGGTACGAGCAGTACTTC; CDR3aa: CASSSGTGYEQYF
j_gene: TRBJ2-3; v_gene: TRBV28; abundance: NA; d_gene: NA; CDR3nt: TGTGCCAGCCGGGACTTGTTCACAGATACGCAGTATTTT; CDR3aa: CASRDLFTDTQYF
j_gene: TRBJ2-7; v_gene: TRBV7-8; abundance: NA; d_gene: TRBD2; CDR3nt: TGTGCCAGCAGCCTAAGGATCAGCGGGGCCTACGAGCAGTACTTC; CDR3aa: CASSLRISGAYEQYF
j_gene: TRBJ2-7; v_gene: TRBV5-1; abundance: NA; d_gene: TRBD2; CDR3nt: TGCGCCAGCAGCTTGATTCTGGTGACGGCCGGGAGTAGCGGGTCTACCTACGAGCAGTACTTC; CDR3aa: CASSLILVTAGSSGSTYEQYF
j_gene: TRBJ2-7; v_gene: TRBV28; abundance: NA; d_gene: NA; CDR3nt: TGTGCCAGCAGTTTGGTGGGGGTCCAGCAGTACTTC; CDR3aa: CASSLVGVQQYF
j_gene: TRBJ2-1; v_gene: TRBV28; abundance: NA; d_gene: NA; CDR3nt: TGTGCCAGCAGTTTGACCTACAATGAGCAGTTCTTC; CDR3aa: CASSLTYNEQFF
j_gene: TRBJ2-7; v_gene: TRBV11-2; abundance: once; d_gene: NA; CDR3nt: TGTGCCAGCACGAGAAGTGGGTTTACCTACGAGCAGTACTTC; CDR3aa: CASTRSGFTYEQYF
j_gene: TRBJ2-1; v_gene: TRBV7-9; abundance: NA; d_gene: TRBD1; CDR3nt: TGTGCCAGCAGCGAATTAAAAACGACAGGGGAAAACAATGAGCAGTTCTTC; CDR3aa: CASSELKTTGENNEQFF
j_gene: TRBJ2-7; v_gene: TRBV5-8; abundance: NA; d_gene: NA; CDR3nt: TGTGCCAGCAGCTTCCTCCAGGGGCCCACTACCGAGCAGTACTTC; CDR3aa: CASSFLQGPTTEQYF
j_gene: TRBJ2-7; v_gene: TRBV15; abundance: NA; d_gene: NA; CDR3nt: TGTGCCACCAGCAGAGAAGGCGGGTCCTCCTACGAGCAGTACTTC; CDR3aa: CATSREGGSSYEQYF
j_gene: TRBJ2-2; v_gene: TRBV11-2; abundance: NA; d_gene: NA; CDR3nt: TGTGCCAGCAGCTTCGCTACAGGGCTGGGCACCGGGGAGCTGTTTTTT; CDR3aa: CASSFATGLGTGELFF
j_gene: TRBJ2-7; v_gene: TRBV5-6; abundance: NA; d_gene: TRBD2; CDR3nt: TGTGCCAGCAGCTTGGCCAGCGGGAGGTTGACCTACGAGCAGTACTTC; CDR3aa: CASSLASGRLTYEQYF
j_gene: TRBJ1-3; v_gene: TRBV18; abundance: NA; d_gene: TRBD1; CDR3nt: TGTGCCAGCTCACCAATAATGGACAGGACTGGAAACACCATATATTTT; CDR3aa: CASSPIMDRTGNTIYF
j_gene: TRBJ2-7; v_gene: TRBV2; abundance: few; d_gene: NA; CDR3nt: TGTGCCAGCAGGACGGACATCCACGAGCAGTACTTC; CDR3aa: CASRTDIHEQYF